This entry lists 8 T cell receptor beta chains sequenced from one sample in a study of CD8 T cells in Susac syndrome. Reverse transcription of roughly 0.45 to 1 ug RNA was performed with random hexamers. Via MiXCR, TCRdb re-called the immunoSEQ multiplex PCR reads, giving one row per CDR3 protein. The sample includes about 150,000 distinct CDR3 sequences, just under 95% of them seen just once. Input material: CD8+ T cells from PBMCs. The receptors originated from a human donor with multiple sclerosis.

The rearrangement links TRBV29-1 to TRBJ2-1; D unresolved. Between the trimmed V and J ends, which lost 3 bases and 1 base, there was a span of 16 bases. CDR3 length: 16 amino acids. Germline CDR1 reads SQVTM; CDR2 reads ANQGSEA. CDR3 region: CSVEGAAGLSYNEQFF. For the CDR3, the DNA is TGCAGCGTTGAGGGCGCTGCTGGGTTATCCTACAATGAGCAGTTCTTC.

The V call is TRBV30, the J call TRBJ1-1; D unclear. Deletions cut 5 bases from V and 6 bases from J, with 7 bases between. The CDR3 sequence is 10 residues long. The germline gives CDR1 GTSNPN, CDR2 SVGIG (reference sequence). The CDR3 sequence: CAWGSPEAFF. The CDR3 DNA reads TGTGCCTGGGGAAGCCCTGAAGCTTTCTTT.

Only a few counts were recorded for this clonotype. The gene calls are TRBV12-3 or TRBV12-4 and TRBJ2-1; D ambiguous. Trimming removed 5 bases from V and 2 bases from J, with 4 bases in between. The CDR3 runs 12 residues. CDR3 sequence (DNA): TGTGCCAGCAGTCAAGCCTACAATGAGCAGTTCTTC. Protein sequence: CASSQAYNEQFF.

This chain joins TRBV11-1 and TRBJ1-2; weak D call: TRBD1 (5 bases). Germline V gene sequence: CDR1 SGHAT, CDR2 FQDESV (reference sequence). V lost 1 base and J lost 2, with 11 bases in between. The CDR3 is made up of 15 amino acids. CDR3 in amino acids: CASSLGRGLNYGYTF. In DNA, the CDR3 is TGTGCCAGCAGCTTAGGTCGGGGCCTGAACTATGGCTACACCTTC.

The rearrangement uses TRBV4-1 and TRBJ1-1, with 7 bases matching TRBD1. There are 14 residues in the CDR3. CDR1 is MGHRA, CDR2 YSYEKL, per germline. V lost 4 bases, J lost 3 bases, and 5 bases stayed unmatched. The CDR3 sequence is CASSRQGGDTEAFF. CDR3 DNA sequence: TGCGCCAGCAGCCGACAGGGCGGGGACACTGAAGCTTTCTTT.

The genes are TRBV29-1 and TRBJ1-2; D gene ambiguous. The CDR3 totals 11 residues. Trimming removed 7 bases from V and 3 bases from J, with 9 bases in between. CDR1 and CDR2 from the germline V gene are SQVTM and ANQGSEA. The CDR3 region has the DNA TGCAGCGCCCCATGGGACTATGGCTACACCTTC. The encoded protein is CSAPWDYGYTF.

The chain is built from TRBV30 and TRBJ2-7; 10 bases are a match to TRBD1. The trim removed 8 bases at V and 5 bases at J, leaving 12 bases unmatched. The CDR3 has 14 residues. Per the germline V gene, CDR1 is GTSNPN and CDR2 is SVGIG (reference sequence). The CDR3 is CAGLSDRGANEQYF. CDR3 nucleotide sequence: TGTGCCGGCCTGTCGGACAGGGGGGCCAACGAGCAGTACTTC. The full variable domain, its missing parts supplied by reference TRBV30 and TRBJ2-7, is SQTIHQWPATLVQPVGSPLSLECTVEGTSNPNLYWYRQAAGRGLQLLFYSVGIGQISSEVPQNLSASRPQDRQFILSSKKLLLSDSGFYLCAGLSDRGANEQYFGPGTRLTVT.

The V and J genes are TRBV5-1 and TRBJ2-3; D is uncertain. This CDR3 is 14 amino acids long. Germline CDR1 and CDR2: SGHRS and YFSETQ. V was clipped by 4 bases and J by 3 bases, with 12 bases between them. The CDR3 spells CASSELRPTDTQYF. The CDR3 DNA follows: TGCGCCAGCAGCGAGCTTAGGCCGACAGATACGCAGTATTTT. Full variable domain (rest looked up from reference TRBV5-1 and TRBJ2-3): KAGVTQTPRYLIKTRGQQVTLSCSPISGHRSVSWYQQTPGQGLQFLFEYFSETQRNKGNFPGRFSGRQFSNSRSEMNVSTLELGDSALYLCASSELRPTDTQYFGPGTRLTVL.